This entry lists 8 T cell receptor beta chains sequenced from one sample in a study of Ad26.COV2.S vaccination and SARS-CoV-2 variants (TCRdb year 2021). The library was produced with the immunoSEQ multiplex PCR assay. What TCRdb holds here is the immuneACCESS table cut down to in-frame rearrangements. Part of the clones is not present; checked against another copy, under half of the missing clones reflect an unresolved V gene, and the others are unexplained. This sample has around 450,000 clones in its table, and about 91% of those were observed once. Over 2.5% of the sample rests with the top ten. This specimen's treatment or condition label, interpreted: 19 received Ad26.COV2.S at low or high dose, single or two shots; about 5 received placebo; per-sample allocation not given. For vaccine and placebo recipients, the sequenced repertoires came from samples collected on day 63 after the first injection.

The sample in question was peripheral blood, obtained in a trial of Ad26.COV2.S vaccine versus placebo. Receptors originate from a person between 18 and 60 years old who received the Ad26.COV2.S COVID-19 vaccine or a placebo.

The chain recombines TRBV7-3 with TRBJ2-3; 8 positions agree with TRBD2. The V segment lost 5 bases and the J segment 4 bases; nucleotides outside the gene matches: 8. CDR3 size: 15 residues. Germline CDR1 reads SGHTA; CDR2 reads FQGTGA. CDR3 coding DNA: TGTGCCAGCAGCAAACAAGCGGGAGCATCAGATACGCAGTATTTT. It codes for CASSKQAGASDTQYF.

This clone was observed a single time. The CDR3 DNA follows: TGTGCCATCACGGGACAGAGGAACACCGGGGAGCTGTTTTTT. Translation: CAITGQRNTGELFF. This chain joins TRBV10-3 and TRBJ2-2; TRBD1 matches at 7 bases. The V gene's germline CDR1 is ENHRY and CDR2 SYGVKD. The CDR3 totals 14 residues. Trimming at V came to 7 bases and at J to 1 base, leaving 3 bases not matched to a gene.

This sequence joins TRBV4-2 and TRBJ2-2; TRBD1 aligns across 8 bases. CDR3 length: 16 amino acids. The V segment lost 5 bases and the J segment 2 bases; nucleotides outside the gene matches: 7. Germline CDR1 reads LGHNA; CDR2 reads YNFKEQ. The CDR3 is CASSWQGATNTGELFF. CDR3 DNA: TGTGCCAGCAGCTGGCAGGGGGCTACAAACACCGGGGAGCTGTTTTTT.

This clone was seen a few times. The chain joins TRBV7-2 to TRBJ2-1, with 14 bases lining up with TRBD2. Per the germline V gene, CDR1 is SGHTA and CDR2 is FQGNSA. The J segment lost 9 bases and the V segment lost 5 bases, leaving 6 bases of the junction unmatched. This CDR3 region has 15 residues. The CDR3 spells CASSPRLAGGREQFF. The DNA for the CDR3 is TGTGCCAGCAGCCCGAGACTAGCGGGAGGGCGTGAGCAGTTCTTC.

The CDR3 protein is CASSRSRDPNTEAFF. In nucleotides, the CDR3 is TGTGCCAGTAGCCGGTCGAGAGATCCGAACACTGAAGCTTTCTTT. The gene calls are TRBV19 and TRBJ1-1; no firm D call. CDR3 length: 15 residues. CDR1 LNHDA and CDR2 SQIVND come from the germline V gene (reference sequence). The germline V and J ends were trimmed by 6 bases and 1 base, with 15 bases remaining between them.

This rearrangement joins TRBV7-2 to TRBJ2-4, with D unresolved. This CDR3 comprises 14 residues. In germline, CDR1 is SGHTA, CDR2 FQGNSA. Trimming shortened V by 2 bases and J by 0 bases, and 5 bases separated the two germline ends. In DNA, the CDR3 is TGTGCCAGCAGCTTATCCGAAGCCAAAAACATTCAGTACTTC. This sequence encodes CASSLSEAKNIQYF.

This clone came up once. The chain has TRBV5-1 and TRBJ2-3, with TRBD1 matching over 7 bases. The CDR3 length is 17 residues. The germline gives CDR1 SGHRS, CDR2 YFSETQ. V lost 0 bases to trimming and J lost 5 bases; unmatched junction nucleotides: 12. The CDR3 DNA is TGCGCCAGCAGCTTGGGACGACAGGGAACCCTTTTAGATACGCAGTATTTT. This codes for CASSLGRQGTLLDTQYF.

This clone showed up just a few times. This chain links TRBV4-3 with TRBJ2-2; unclear D gene. Looked up from germline, CDR1 is LGHNA and CDR2 is YSLEER. This CDR3 spans 14 amino acids. The V end lost 2 bases, the J end lost 7 bases, and 11 bases lay between the germline ends. The CDR3 nucleotides are TGCGCCAGCAGCCAAAACAGAGCCAACGGGGAGCTGTTTTTT. Encoded protein: CASSQNRANGELFF.